One sample yielded the 16 T cell receptor beta chains listed below, sequenced in a study of tumor and adjacent non-tumor tissue in lung cancer. The library came from three nested PCR rounds adapted from ARM-PCR protocols. TCRdb analysed the multiplex PCR reads with MiXCR anew, one entry per CDR3 protein. The table lists around 120,000 distinct CDR3 sequences, approximately 66% of them singletons, with around 13% in the top ten. RNA was extracted from bulk tissue without any cell sorting. Sequenced input: lung tumor tissue. The receptors come from a man aged 25-45 years with non-small cell lung cancer.

In its sample, this clonotype was seen a few times. It may be a read error: a sequence one base away is much more abundant. The chain recombines TRBV4-3 with TRBJ2-7; 9 positions agree with TRBD1. The J segment lost 4 bases and the V segment lost 3 bases, leaving 10 bases of the junction unmatched. The CDR3 runs to 16 residues. Germline CDR1 LGHNA, CDR2 YSLEER. The CDR3 DNA sequence: TGCGCCAGCAGCCATGCTGGCGGGACAGGGTGGTACGAGCAGTACTTC. Its protein is CASSHAGGTGWYEQYF.

The rearrangement joins TRBV5-4 to TRBJ1-2; D is perhaps TRBD1 (6 bases). The CDR3 has 15 residues. Germline V CDR1 and CDR2: SGHNT, YYREEE (reference sequence). The V end was cut by 2 bases, the J end by 5 bases, with 16 bases between. Here the CDR3 reads CASSLTGRLKYGYTF. CDR3 bases: TGTGCCAGCAGCTTAACAGGGCGGCTGAAGTATGGCTACACCTTC.

There are many counts of this clonotype. The genes are TRBV6-2 or TRBV6-3 and TRBJ2-1, with 8 bases fitting TRBD2. V dropped 5 bases and J dropped 4; count of bases not matched to a gene: 10. CDR1 is MNHEY, CDR2 SVGEGT, per germline. The CDR3 is 16 amino acids. For the CDR3, the DNA is TGTGCCAGCAGTCGGGAGGGGGGGGGGCCATACAATGAGCAGTTCTTC. Residues: CASSREGGGPYNEQFF.

As regards this clonotype: A junction end diverges from the germline sequence, so it may reflect a read error. The CDR3, as DNA: TGTGCCAGCAGCTTACTGGGCCTGAAGACTGAAGCTTTCTTT. It codes for CASSLLGLKTEAFF. This chain uses TRBV13 with TRBJ1-1; D not resolved. This CDR3 region has 14 residues. CDR1 PRHDT and CDR2 FYEKMQ come from the germline V gene (reference sequence).

A remark on this clonotype: No conserved phenylalanine or tryptophan is present at the end of the CDR3, so a read error is the likely explanation. The gene calls are TRBV7-3 and TRBJ2-5; a weak D match, TRBD1 (7 bases). From germline, CDR1 is SGHTA and CDR2 FQGTGA. The CDR3 runs to 14 residues. Between the trimmed V and J ends, which lost 6 bases and 3 bases, there was a span of 14 bases. This CDR3 is CASSFAGQKETQYI. DNA for the CDR3: TGTGCCAGCAGTTTCGCGGGACAGAAAGAGACCCAGTACATC.

The chain couples TRBV4-3 to TRBJ2-3; 8 bases are a match to TRBD1. Germline CDR1 reads LGHNA; CDR2 reads YSLEER. Trimming at V came to 7 bases and at J to 3 bases, leaving 6 bases not matched to a gene. The CDR3 spans 14 residues. CDR3 DNA sequence: TGCGCCAGCAATGCAGGACAGGGAACAGATACGCAGTATTTT. Translated, it gives CASNAGQGTDTQYF.

This clonotype was counted a single time. A clone one base away is much larger, so this may be a read error. The CDR3 region is CASSYSRGRGGDAEAFF. CDR3 in DNA: TGTGCCAGCAGTTACTCCAGGGGGCGCGGGGGTGACGCTGAAGCTTTCTTT. The chain couples TRBV6-5 to TRBJ1-1, with TRBD1 identical over 8 bases. The CDR3 contains 17 residues. The germline V gene has CDR1 MNHEY and CDR2 SVGAGI. V shed 0 bases and J 6 bases; nucleotides not matched to a gene: 12.

About this clonotype itself: The junction does not match germline at one end; this may be a read error. The V and J genes are TRBV20-1 and TRBJ1-5; 8 bases match TRBD1. Germline CDR1 reads DFQATT; CDR2 reads SNEGSKA (reference sequence). This CDR3 comprises 16 residues. The CDR3 DNA is TGCAGTGCCAGAGGCCAGGGGGCCGCGCGCAATCAGCCCCAGCATTTT. The encoded protein is CSARGQGAARNQPQHF.

Remarks on this clonotype: A junction end diverges from the germline sequence, so it may reflect a read error. The J gene is TRBJ2-7, the V gene TRBV4-1; 7 bases agree with TRBD2. Looked up from germline, CDR1 is MGHRA and CDR2 is YSYEKL. The CDR3 length is 17 residues. CDR3 DNA sequence: TGCGCCAGCAACCAAGATCTGGAGGGAGGGCCCCACTACGAACAGTACTTC. As protein: CASNQDLEGGPHYEQYF.

The chain recombines TRBV19 with TRBJ1-1, with D unclear. Germline-derived CDR1 and CDR2 are LNHDA and SQIVND (reference sequence). The CDR3 is 15 amino acids. Trimming left V 7 bases short and J 4 bases short, with 19 bases between. CDR3 nucleotides: TGTGCCAGTACCCTCGAAGGTTCGGGAGGCACTGAAGCTTTCTTT. Encoded protein: CASTLEGSGGTEAFF.

A word on this clonotype: A much larger clone lies a single base off, so this may be a read error. This rearrangement joins TRBV6-1 to TRBJ2-5, with D unresolved. Germline V CDR1 and CDR2: MNHNS, SASEGT. The V end was cut by 0 bases, the J end by 4 bases, with 21 bases between. CDR3 length: 18 residues. CDR3 nucleotide sequence: TGTGCCAGCAGTGAAGCAATCGCACTGTCGACGGTAGTAGAGACCCAGTACTTC. This encodes CASSEAIALSTVVETQYF.

This clonotype was picked up many times. The genes are TRBV4-1 and TRBJ1-6; a possible D gene is TRBD1 (6 bases). CDR3 length: 17 amino acids. With 1 base removed from V and 6 bases from J, the gap between germline ends came to 16 bases. CDR1 and CDR2 from the germline V gene are MGHRA and YSYEKL. CDR3 sequence: CASSQVERGIGNSPLHF. The CDR3 DNA follows: TGCGCCAGCAGCCAAGTGGAAAGGGGGATCGGTAATTCACCCCTCCACTTT.

Concerning this clonotype itself: The junction shows a germline mismatch at one end, possibly a read error. The gene calls are TRBV4-1 and TRBJ2-6; tentative D call: TRBD1 (5 bases). The V gene's germline CDR1 is MGHRA and CDR2 YSYEKL. The CDR3 covers 17 residues. For the CDR3, the DNA is TGCGCCAGAAGCCCCAATGGGGCCTTCTCCGGTGCCAACGTCCTGACTTTC. Its translation: CARSPNGAFSGANVLTF.

The CDR3 is CSVDVAGVILGDYTF. The CDR3 region has the DNA TGCAGCGTTGATGTGGCGGGGGTGATCCTGGGAGACTACACCTTC. The V and J genes are TRBV29-1 and TRBJ1-2, with a tentative D call TRBD1 (5 bases). CDR1 and CDR2 (germline): SQVTM, ANQGSEA. The CDR3 is made up of 15 amino acids. V lost 3 bases and J lost 10, with 24 bases in between.

As concerns this clonotype: It is likely a read error, because the conserved phenylalanine at the end of the CDR3 is missing. V is TRBV20-1 and J is TRBJ2-7; 10 bases match TRBD2. The CDR3 extends over 15 amino acids. The germline V gene encodes CDR1 DFQATT and CDR2 SNEGSKA (reference sequence). Trimming cost V 1 base and J 1 base; bases outside gene matches: 4. The CDR3 protein is CSARGTSGMSYEQYL. CDR3 DNA sequence: TGCAGTGCTAGAGGTACTAGCGGGATGTCCTACGAGCAGTACTTA.

Details on this clonotype: One junction end does not reproduce the germline sequence, and a read error may be involved. The rearrangement joins TRBV5-1 to TRBJ2-3, with D uncertain. Germline values: CDR1 SGHRS, CDR2 YFSETQ. The CDR3 is made up of 15 amino acids. In nucleotides, the CDR3 is TGCGTCAGCAGCTTGGAGCAGCCCAGCACAGATACGCAGTATTTT. It codes for CVSSLEQPSTDTQYF.